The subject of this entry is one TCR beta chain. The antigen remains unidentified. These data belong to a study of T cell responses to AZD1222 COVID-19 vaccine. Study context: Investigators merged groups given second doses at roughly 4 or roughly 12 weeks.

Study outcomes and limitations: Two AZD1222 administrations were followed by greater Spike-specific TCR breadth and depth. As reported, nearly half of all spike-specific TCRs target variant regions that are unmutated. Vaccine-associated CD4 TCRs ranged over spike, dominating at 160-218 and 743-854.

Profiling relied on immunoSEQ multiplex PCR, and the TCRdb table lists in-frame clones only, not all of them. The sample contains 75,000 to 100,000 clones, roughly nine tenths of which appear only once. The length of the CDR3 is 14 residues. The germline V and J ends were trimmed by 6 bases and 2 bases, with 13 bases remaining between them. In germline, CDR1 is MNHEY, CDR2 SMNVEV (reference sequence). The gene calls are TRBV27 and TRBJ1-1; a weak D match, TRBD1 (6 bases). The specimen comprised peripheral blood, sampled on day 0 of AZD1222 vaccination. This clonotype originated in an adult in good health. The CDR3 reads CASRITGSNTEAFF. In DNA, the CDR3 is TGTGCCAGCAGAATAACAGGGAGTAACACTGAAGCTTTCTTT.